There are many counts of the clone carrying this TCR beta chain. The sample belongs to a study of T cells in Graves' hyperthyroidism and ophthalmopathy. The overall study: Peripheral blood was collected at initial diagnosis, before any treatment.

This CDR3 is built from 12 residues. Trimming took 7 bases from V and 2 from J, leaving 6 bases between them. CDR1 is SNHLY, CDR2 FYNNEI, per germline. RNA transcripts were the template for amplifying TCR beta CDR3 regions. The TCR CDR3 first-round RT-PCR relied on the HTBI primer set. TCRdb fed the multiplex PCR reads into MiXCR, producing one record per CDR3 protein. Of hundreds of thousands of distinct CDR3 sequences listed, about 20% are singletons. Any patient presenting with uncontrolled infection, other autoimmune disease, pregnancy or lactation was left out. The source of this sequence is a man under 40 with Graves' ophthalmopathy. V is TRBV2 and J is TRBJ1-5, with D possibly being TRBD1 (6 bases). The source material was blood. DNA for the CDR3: TGTGCCAGCAACAGGGGCAATCAGCCCCAGCATTTT. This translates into CASNRGNQPQHF.